One and the same sample provided the 20 T cell receptor beta chains below, sequenced in a study of T cells in Graves' hyperthyroidism and ophthalmopathy. There were TCR beta CDR3 regions amplified from RNA transcripts. The HTBI primer set was used in a first-round RT-PCR of the TCR CDR3. Via MiXCR, TCRdb re-called the multiplex PCR reads, giving one row per CDR3 protein. The sample has fewer than 650,000 distinct CDR3 sequences; around 13% are singletons. The sequencing input was blood. The receptors come from a woman aged 40 to 50 with Graves' hyperthyroidism.

This clonotype was detected ten times or more. The chain recombines TRBV20-1 with TRBJ2-1, with D unresolved. The CDR3 length is 15 residues. The V end lost 0 bases, the J end lost 4 bases, and 13 bases lay between the germline ends. CDR1 and CDR2 (germline): DFQATT, SNEGSKA (reference sequence). CDR3 residues: CSARDLSQPYNEQFF. The CDR3 DNA reads TGCAGTGCTAGAGATCTCTCCCAACCTTACAATGAGCAGTTCTTC.

This clonotype was counted ten times or more. The rearrangement uses TRBV29-1 and TRBJ1-1; 9 bases match TRBD1. Germline-derived CDR1 and CDR2 are SQVTM and ANQGSEA. The CDR3 is 14 amino acids. V was pared by 8 bases and J by 1 base, with 8 bases of the junction left unmatched. The CDR3 reads CSFRQGGKNTEAFF. CDR3 nucleotides: TGCAGCTTCAGACAGGGGGGTAAGAACACTGAAGCTTTCTTT.

This clonotype was counted at least ten times. The V gene is TRBV2, the J gene TRBJ1-5; D remains ambiguous. Per germline, CDR1 SNHLY and CDR2 FYNNEI. Trimming stripped 1 base from V and 1 base from J, with 8 bases between. The CDR3 length is 15 residues. CDR3 protein: CASSEVGISNQPQHF. CDR3 in DNA: TGTGCCAGCAGTGAAGTGGGGATCAGCAATCAGCCCCAGCATTTT.

This clonotype has only a few counts. V and J are TRBV2 and TRBJ2-7; TRBD1 might be the D (5 bases). V lost 6 bases to trimming and J lost 2 bases, with 8 bases between them. This CDR3 is built from 12 residues. From germline, CDR1 is SNHLY and CDR2 FYNNEI. Here the CDR3 reads CASRGVPYEQYF. CDR3 bases: TGTGCCAGCAGAGGGGTCCCCTACGAGCAGTACTTC.

In the case of this clonotype: This may be a read error: a much more frequent sequence differs by one nucleotide. The CDR3 does not close with the conserved phenylalanine or tryptophan, likely indicating a read error. The rearrangement links TRBV3-1 to TRBJ2-5; the D is unclear. The germline V gene encodes CDR1 LGHDT and CDR2 YNNKEL (reference sequence). Trimming cost V 0 bases and J 2 bases, with 7 bases left between them. There are 14 residues in the CDR3. The CDR3 nucleotides are TGTGCCAGCAGCCAAGAAGGGTTACAAGAGACCCAGTACTTA. Its protein product is CASSQEGLQETQYL.

This clonotype was seen ten or more times. This chain links TRBV27 with TRBJ2-1; 13 bases align to TRBD2. Trimming took 5 bases from V and 6 from J; bases not matched to a gene: 4. CDR3 length: 15 residues. The germline gives CDR1 MNHEY, CDR2 SMNVEV (reference sequence). The CDR3 here is CASSPRTSGSNEQFF. CDR3 DNA sequence: TGTGCCAGCAGTCCACGGACTAGCGGGAGCAATGAGCAGTTCTTC.

This clonotype was seen repeatedly, ten times or more. The rearrangement uses TRBV3-1 and TRBJ1-1; perhaps TRBD1 as D (5 bases). CDR1 and CDR2 from the germline V gene are LGHDT and YNNKEL (reference sequence). The CDR3 length is 14 residues. The ends were cut back, 5 bases at V and 5 bases at J, with 15 bases in the middle. The CDR3 nucleotides read TGTGCCAGCAGCGGCAGGGTTTCGGGAACTGAAGCTTTCTTT. It codes for CASSGRVSGTEAFF. Combining the CDR3 with reference TRBV3-1 and TRBJ1-1 gives the whole variable domain DTAVSQTPKYLVTQMGNDKSIKCEQNLGHDTMYWYKQDSKKFLKIMFSYNNKELIINETVPNRFSPKSPDKAHLNLHINSLELGDSAVYFCASSGRVSGTEAFFGQGTRLTVV.

This rearrangement joins TRBV3-1 to TRBJ1-3; D unresolved. V lost 4 bases and J 2 bases, leaving 9 bases between the germline ends. From germline, CDR1 is LGHDT and CDR2 YNNKEL (reference sequence). This CDR3 comprises 14 residues. This chain's CDR3 is CASSPPGAGNTIYF. CDR3 sequence (DNA): TGTGCCAGCAGCCCGCCCGGGGCTGGAAACACCATATATTTT.

In its sample, this clonotype was seen a few times. This chain joins TRBV7-9 and TRBJ2-7; 7 bases are shared with TRBD2. Germline CDR1 is SEHNR and CDR2 is FQNEAQ (reference sequence). V shed 5 bases, J shed 4 bases, and the junction held 8 bases outside the gene matches. The CDR3 length is 14 residues. CDR3 in amino acids: CASSPETSFYEQYF. For the CDR3, the DNA is TGTGCCAGCAGCCCAGAGACTAGCTTTTACGAGCAGTACTTC.

This clonotype was observed a few times. The rearrangement joins TRBV13 to TRBJ2-1; 11 bases are shared with TRBD2. Germline CDR1 and CDR2: PRHDT and FYEKMQ (reference sequence). CDR3 size: 16 residues. V dropped 1 base and J dropped 7; count of bases not matched to a gene: 6. In nucleotides, the CDR3 is TGTGCCAGCAGCTTAGTGGTGACTAGCGGGACAAATGAGCAGTTCTTC. Translating it yields CASSLVVTSGTNEQFF.

This clonotype came up a few times. The chain is built from TRBV24-1 and TRBJ1-5; a weak D match, TRBD1 (6 bases). Germline loops: CDR1 KGHDR, CDR2 SFDVKD. The germline V and J ends were trimmed by 3 bases and 4 bases, with 18 bases remaining between them. This CDR3 is built from 17 residues. The CDR3 spells CATSDGKQGTRNQPQHF. In DNA, the CDR3 is TGTGCCACCAGTGATGGGAAACAGGGAACGAGGAATCAGCCCCAGCATTTT.

The chain has TRBV5-1 and TRBJ1-1; TRBD1 matches 8 bases. V trimming: 7 bases; J trimming: 3 bases; junction bases outside the gene matches: 5. Germline V gene sequence: CDR1 SGHRS, CDR2 YFSETQ. The CDR3 covers 13 residues. CDR3 DNA: TGCGCCAGCTATAACAGGGGGGACACTGAAGCTTTCTTT. This gives the protein CASYNRGDTEAFF.

In this sample, this clonotype turned up many times. The rearrangement joins TRBV28 to TRBJ2-1; D is unclear. Per the germline V gene, CDR1 is MDHEN and CDR2 is SYDVKM. V lost 6 bases, J lost 0 bases, and 15 bases lay in between. The CDR3 loop spans 16 amino acids. Here the CDR3 reads CASSSLSLFSYNEQFF. CDR3 sequence (DNA): TGTGCCAGCAGCTCCCTCAGTCTTTTCTCCTACAATGAGCAGTTCTTC. Combining the CDR3 with reference TRBV28 and TRBJ2-1 gives the whole variable domain DVKVTQSSRYLVKRTGEKVFLECVQDMDHENMFWYRQDPGLGLRLIYFSYDVKMKEKGDIPEGYSVSREKKERFSLILESASTNQTSMYLCASSSLSLFSYNEQFFGPGTRLTVL.

This clonotype was picked up a small number of times. CDR3 in DNA: TGCAGTGCTAGAGATCCGGGCGGGAGGGCCTACGAGCAGTACTTC. Encoded protein: CSARDPGGRAYEQYF. The V and J genes are TRBV20-1 and TRBJ2-7; 9 bases are a match to TRBD2. Germline values: CDR1 DFQATT, CDR2 SNEGSKA (reference sequence). This CDR3 comprises 15 residues. Trimming removed 0 bases from V and 2 bases from J; junction bases left unmatched: 5.

In its sample, this clonotype was seen many times. The junction differs from germline at one of its ends, possibly a read error. The rearrangement links TRBV20-1 to TRBJ1-1, with D uncertain. The CDR3 length is 11 residues. Per the germline V gene, CDR1 is DFQATT and CDR2 is SNEGSKA (reference sequence). The CDR3 region has the DNA TGCAGTGCTAGAGATGACACGGAAGCTTTCTTT. This sequence encodes CSARDDTEAFF.

This clonotype occurred many times. This chain links TRBV24-1 with TRBJ2-1, with 8 bases identical to TRBD2. The germline V gene encodes CDR1 KGHDR and CDR2 SFDVKD. CDR3 length: 16 amino acids. Trimming took 2 bases from V and 3 from J; bases not matched to a gene: 5. The CDR3 nucleotides read TGTGCCACCAGTGATTCCGGAAGCGGGGGCTACAATGAGCAGTTCTTC. This gives the protein CATSDSGSGGYNEQFF.

This clonotype was counted at least ten times. This sequence joins TRBV24-1 and TRBJ2-1, with a possible D match to TRBD2 (5 bases). The CDR3 is 13 residues long. The ends were cut back, 3 bases at V and 6 bases at J, with 8 bases in the middle. CDR1 and CDR2 (germline): KGHDR, SFDVKD. CDR3 in DNA: TGTGCCACCAGTGATCCTCGGGGCAATGAGCAGTTCTTC. Its protein product is CATSDPRGNEQFF.

A word on this clonotype: A clone one base away is much larger, so this may be a read error. The V call is TRBV6-1, the J call TRBJ2-1; 14 nucleotides agree with TRBD2. This CDR3 contains 15 residues. Germline CDR1 reads MNHNS; CDR2 reads SASEGT. The V segment lost 4 bases and the J segment 12 bases; nucleotides outside the gene matches: 8. The CDR3 DNA sequence: TGTGCCAGCAGTGCTATCGGACTAGCGGGAGGAGGGCAGTTCTTC. This codes for CASSAIGLAGGGQFF.

This clonotype was recorded many times. The chain uses TRBV29-1 and TRBJ2-3; no definite D call. The CDR3 is 13 residues long. Germline lookup yields CDR1 SQVTM and CDR2 ANQGSEA. V shed 5 bases and J shed 2 bases, with 11 bases lying between them. Here the CDR3 DNA reads TGCAGCGTTCCGGGCGGAAACACAGATACGCAGTATTTT. Translation gives CSVPGGNTDTQYF.

This clonotype showed up just a few times. The J gene is TRBJ2-4, the V gene TRBV3-1; the D is unclear. This CDR3 has 16 residues. Trimming took off 0 bases at V and 0 bases at J, with 9 bases between the two ends. Germline values: CDR1 LGHDT, CDR2 YNNKEL (reference sequence). In DNA, the CDR3 is TGTGCCAGCAGCCAAGATGGGATACTAGCCAAAAACATTCAGTACTTC. It translates to CASSQDGILAKNIQYF.